This entry is about one T cell receptor beta chain. This specimen belongs to a study of response to subunit inactivated influenza vaccine. Between the trimmed V and J ends, which lost 4 bases and 3 bases, there was a span of 14 bases. CDR3 length: 14 amino acids. The germline V gene encodes CDR1 SGHDT and CDR2 YYEEEE. TCRdb recomputed calls from the RT-PCR reads with MiXCR, one row per CDR3 protein. The data contain more than 700,000 distinct CDR3 sequences, 21% of them singletons. The V call is TRBV5-6, the J call TRBJ2-7, with unresolved D. The receptor was derived from a man aged 50-59 years who received an inactivated influenza vaccine. This specimen consisted of PBMCs from blood, obtained 4 to 6 days after vaccination. Written as DNA, the CDR3 is TGTGCCAGCAGCCCTCACCGCCAGCGCTACGAGCAGTACTTC. This sequence encodes CASSPHRQRYEQYF.